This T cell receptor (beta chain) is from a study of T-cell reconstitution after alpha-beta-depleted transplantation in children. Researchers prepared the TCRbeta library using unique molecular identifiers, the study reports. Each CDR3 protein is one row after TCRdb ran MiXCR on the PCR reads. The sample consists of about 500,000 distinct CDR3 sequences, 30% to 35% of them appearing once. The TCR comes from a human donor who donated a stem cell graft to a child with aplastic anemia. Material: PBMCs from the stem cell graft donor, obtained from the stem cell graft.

The DNA for the CDR3 is TGTGCCAGCAGCGTAGGACCCGGGCAGGTCTATGGCTACACCTTC. This translates into CASSVGPGQVYGYTF. The rearrangement joins TRBV9 to TRBJ1-2; D is ambiguous. Germline CDR1 SGDLS, CDR2 YYNGEE. Trimming stripped 0 bases from V and 4 bases from J, with 13 bases between. The CDR3 sequence is 15 residues long. Together with reference TRBV9 and TRBJ1-2, the CDR3 gives the full variable domain: DSGVTQTPKHLITATGQRVTLRCSPRSGDLSVYWYQQSLDQGLQFLIQYYNGEERAKGNILERFSAQQFPDLHSELNLSSLELGDSALYFCASSVGPGQVYGYTFGSGTRLTVV.